The 13 T cell receptor beta chains listed next were all sequenced from one sample in a study of immune heterogeneity within non-small cell lung tumors. Multiplex PCR relied on 32 V and 13 J primers to amplify TCR beta CDR3. Using its own MiXCR run on the multiplex PCR reads, TCRdb lists one record per CDR3 protein. The table has about 9,600 distinct CDR3 sequences, around 27% seen once. Per sample, roughly 600 ng of bulk tumor genomic DNA was the template used. Several biopsies per primary tumor, spaced far apart, were taken during surgery. Patients had untreated, newly diagnosed non-small cell lung cancer and underwent curative surgery. Sequenced sample: lung tumor tissue. The receptors shown here come from a woman aged 45 to 65 with non-small cell lung cancer.

For this clonotype: Given a much more abundant clone one base away, this may be a read error. J is TRBJ2-3 and V is TRBV11-3; 12 nucleotides agree with TRBD2. The CDR3 loop spans 20 amino acids. Germline values: CDR1 SGHNT, CDR2 YENEEA. The CDR3 DNA follows: TGTGCCAGCAGCTTAACGGGCTGGCTAGCGGGGGGGCCCGGGGCAGATAGGCAGTATTTT. It is translated as CASSLTGWLAGGPGADRQYF.

A word on this clonotype: A much larger clone differs from this one at a single base, so this may be a read error. CDR3 sequence reads: CASSYSMNTEAFF. The CDR3 DNA reads as TGTGCCAGCAGCTACAGCATGAACACTGAAGCTTTCTTT. V gene TRBV9 combines with J gene TRBJ1-1; no reliable D call. The CDR3 extends over 13 amino acids. Trimming took off 4 bases at V and 0 bases at J, with 7 bases between the two ends. From germline, CDR1 is SGDLS and CDR2 YYNGEE.

In its sample, this clonotype is medium-sized (0.01 to 0.1%). The chain links TRBV20-1 to TRBJ2-7, with D hard to call. This CDR3 has 11 residues. Germline loops: CDR1 DFQATT, CDR2 SNEGSKA (reference sequence). The V and J ends lost 5 bases and 3 bases respectively, with 8 bases between them. The CDR3 reads CSARANYEQYF. The CDR3 region has the DNA TGCAGTGCTCGGGCGAACTACGAGCAGTACTTC.

This clonotype qualifies as medium-sized. The chain has TRBV6-1 and TRBJ1-1; no clear D. This CDR3 is 13 amino acids long. CDR1 and CDR2 (germline): MNHNS, SASEGT. The V and J ends lost 1 base and 2 bases respectively, with 5 bases between them. CDR3 in amino acids: CASSEVYNTEAFF. As DNA, the CDR3 is TGTGCCAGCAGTGAAGTTTACAACACTGAAGCTTTCTTT.

This clonotype came up a few times. The rearrangement uses TRBV19 and TRBJ2-5, with TRBD1 identical over 7 bases. In germline, CDR1 is LNHDA, CDR2 SQIVND (reference sequence). Losses at the gene ends were 3 bases for V and 1 base for J; bases not matched to a gene: 14. The CDR3 length is 18 residues. The CDR3: CASSIGSSTGTSQETQYF. In DNA form, the CDR3 reads TGTGCCAGTAGTATTGGATCGTCGACAGGGACGAGCCAAGAGACCCAGTACTTC.

Regarding this clonotype: The germline gene is not matched at one end of the junction; a read error may be the cause. The chain recombines TRBV9 with TRBJ1-2, with 7 bases lining up with TRBD1. Germline V lookup: CDR1 SGDLS, CDR2 YYNGEE. This CDR3 has 19 residues. CDR3 residues: CDSSVDRDRPRKGGGGYTF. DNA of the CDR3: TGTGACAGCAGTGTGGATAGGGACAGACCTCGTAAAGGAGGCGGTGGCTACACCTTC. Combining the CDR3 with reference TRBV9 and TRBJ1-2 gives the whole variable domain DSGVTQTPKHLITATGQRVTLRCSPRSGDLSVYWYQQSLDQGLQFLIQYYNGEERAKGNILERFSAQQFPDLHSELNLSSLELGDSALYFCDSSVDRDRPRKGGGGYTFGSGTRLTVV.

As regards this clonotype: At one of its ends the junction is not consistent with the germline gene, which may arise from a read error. V gene TRBV14 combines with J gene TRBJ2-7; 9 positions agree with TRBD1. CDR3 length: 13 residues. In germline, CDR1 is SGHDN, CDR2 FVKESK. The DNA of the CDR3 is TGTGCCATCAGCCGGGGACAGGGCTACGAGCAGTACTTC. Translation: CAISRGQGYEQYF. The complete variable domain, with remaining parts taken from reference TRBV14 and TRBJ2-7, reads EAGVTQFPSHSVIEKGQTVTLRCDPISGHDNLYWYRRVMGKEIKFLLHFVKESKQDESGMPNNRFLAERTGGTYSTLKVQPAELEDSGVYFCAISRGQGYEQYFGPGTRLTVT.

Sample share makes this clonotype medium-sized (0.01 to 0.1%). The chain employs TRBV7-2 and TRBJ1-4, with 8 bases fitting TRBD1. J was trimmed by 7 bases and V by 1 base; bases with no gene match: 5. Germline V gene sequence: CDR1 SGHTA, CDR2 FQGNSA. This CDR3 is built from 15 residues. The CDR3 here is CASSLGGQGGEKLFF. The CDR3 region has the DNA TGTGCCAGCAGCTTAGGAGGACAGGGCGGTGAAAAACTGTTTTTT.

As concerns this clonotype: An end of the junction differs from the germline gene, which may be a read error. The rearrangement links TRBV7-8 to TRBJ1-5; unclear D gene. CDR1 is SGHVS, CDR2 FQNEAQ, per germline. The CDR3 has 16 residues. This CDR3 reads CASILLGVRANQPQHF. CDR3 nucleotide sequence: TGTGCCAGCATCTTACTGGGTGTAAGGGCCAATCAGCCCCAGCATTTT. The full variable domain, with the rest looked up from reference TRBV7-8 and TRBJ1-5, is GAGVSQSPRYKVAKRGQDVALRCDPISGHVSLFWYQQALGQGPEFLTYFQNEAQLDKSGLPSDRFFAERPEGSVSTLKIQRTQQEDSAVYLCASILLGVRANQPQHFGDGTRLSIL.

Many counts were recorded for this clonotype. The chain is built from TRBV20-1 and TRBJ1-5; D is uncertain. The CDR3 covers 13 residues. V shed 2 bases and J shed 1 base, with 6 bases lying between them. Germline V gene data show CDR1 as DFQATT and CDR2 as SNEGSKA (reference sequence). In DNA form, the CDR3 reads TGCAGTGCTAGATTGGGAAGCAATCAGCCCCAGCATTTT. It is translated as CSARLGSNQPQHF.

This clonotype was seen many times. The V gene is TRBV16, the J gene TRBJ1-1; maybe TRBD1 (5 bases). CDR3 size: 14 residues. Deletions cut 2 bases from V and 3 bases from J, with 10 bases between. Germline assignment: CDR1 KGHSY and CDR2 FQNENV. The CDR3 sequence is CASSQQGSDTEAFF. The CDR3 DNA follows: TGTGCCAGCAGCCAACAGGGATCCGACACTGAAGCTTTCTTT.

Comments on this clonotype: A clone one base away is much larger, so this may be a read error. The rearrangement uses TRBV5-1 and TRBJ2-6; D remains unclear. V was trimmed by 6 bases and J by 0 bases, leaving 13 bases between them. The CDR3 extends over 16 amino acids. Germline values: CDR1 SGHRS, CDR2 YFSETQ. The CDR3 DNA reads TGCGCCAGCAACCCAGCTGAGTTCTCTGGGGCCAACGTCCTGACTTTC. Protein: CASNPAEFSGANVLTF.

With respect to this clonotype: This may be a read error: a much more frequent sequence differs by one nucleotide. The J gene is TRBJ2-3, the V gene TRBV7-6; 8 bases match TRBD2. The CDR3 covers 15 residues. J gave up 7 bases and V 4 bases, and 10 bases lay outside the gene matches. Germline CDR1 reads SGHVS; CDR2 reads FNYEAQ. CDR3 DNA: TGTGCCAGCAGCTCGTCTCGGGGGGGGGCATATACGCAGTATTTT. This encodes CASSSSRGGAYTQYF.